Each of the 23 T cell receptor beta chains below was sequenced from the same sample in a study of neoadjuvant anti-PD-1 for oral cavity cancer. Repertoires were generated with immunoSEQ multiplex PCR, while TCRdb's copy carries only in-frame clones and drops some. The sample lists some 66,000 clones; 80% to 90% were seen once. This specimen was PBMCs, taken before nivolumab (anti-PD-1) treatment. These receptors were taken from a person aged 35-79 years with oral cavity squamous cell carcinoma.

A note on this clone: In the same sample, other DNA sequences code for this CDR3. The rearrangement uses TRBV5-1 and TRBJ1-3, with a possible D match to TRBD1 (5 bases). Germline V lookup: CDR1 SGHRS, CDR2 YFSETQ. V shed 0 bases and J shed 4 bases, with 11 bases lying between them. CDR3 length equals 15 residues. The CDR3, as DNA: TGCGCCAGCAGCTTGGTCGGGGGGACGGGAAACACCATATATTTT. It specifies CASSLVGGTGNTIYF.

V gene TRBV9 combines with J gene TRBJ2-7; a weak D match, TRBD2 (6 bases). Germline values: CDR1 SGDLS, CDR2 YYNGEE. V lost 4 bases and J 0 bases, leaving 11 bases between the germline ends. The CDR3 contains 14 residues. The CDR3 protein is CASSPRGSSYEQYF. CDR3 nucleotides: TGTGCCAGCAGCCCCCGGGGGAGCTCCTACGAGCAGTACTTC.

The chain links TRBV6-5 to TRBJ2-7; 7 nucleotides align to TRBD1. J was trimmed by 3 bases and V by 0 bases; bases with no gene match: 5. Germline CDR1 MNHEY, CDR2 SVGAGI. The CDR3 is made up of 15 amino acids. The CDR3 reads CASSYSYRGIYEQYF. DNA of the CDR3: TGTGCCAGCAGTTACTCGTACAGGGGAATCTACGAGCAGTACTTC.

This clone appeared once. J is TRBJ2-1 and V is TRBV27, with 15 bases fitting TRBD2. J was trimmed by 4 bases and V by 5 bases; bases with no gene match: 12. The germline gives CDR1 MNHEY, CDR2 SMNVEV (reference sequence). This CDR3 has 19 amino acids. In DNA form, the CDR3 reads TGTGCCAGCAGTCCGCCCTTGGGACTAGCGGGAGGTCTATACAATGAGCAGTTCTTC. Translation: CASSPPLGLAGGLYNEQFF.

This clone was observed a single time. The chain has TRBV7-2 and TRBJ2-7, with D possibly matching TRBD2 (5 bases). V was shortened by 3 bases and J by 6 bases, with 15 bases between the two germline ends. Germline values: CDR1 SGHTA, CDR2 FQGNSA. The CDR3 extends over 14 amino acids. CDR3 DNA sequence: TGTGCCAGCAGCTTCGGGAATACCAGCCCCGAGCAGTACTTC. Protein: CASSFGNTSPEQYF.

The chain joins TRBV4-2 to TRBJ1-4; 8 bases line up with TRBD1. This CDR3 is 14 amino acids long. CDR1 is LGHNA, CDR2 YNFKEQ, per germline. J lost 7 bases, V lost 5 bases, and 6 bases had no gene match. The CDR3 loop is CASSSRGTGEKLFF. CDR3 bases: TGTGCCAGCAGCTCTCGCGGGACAGGTGAAAAACTGTTTTTT.

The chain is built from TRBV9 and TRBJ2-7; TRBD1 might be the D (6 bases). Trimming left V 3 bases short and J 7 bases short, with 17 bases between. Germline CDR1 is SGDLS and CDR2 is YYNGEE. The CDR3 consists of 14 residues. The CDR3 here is CASSDRDNPTEQYF. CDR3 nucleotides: TGTGCCAGCAGCGACCGGGACAACCCTACGGAGCAGTACTTC.

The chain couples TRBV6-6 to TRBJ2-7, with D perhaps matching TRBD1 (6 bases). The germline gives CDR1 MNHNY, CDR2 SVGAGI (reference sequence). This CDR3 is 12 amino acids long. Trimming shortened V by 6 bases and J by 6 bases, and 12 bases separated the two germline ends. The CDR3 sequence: CASSQTGLEQYF. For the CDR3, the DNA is TGTGCCAGCAGCCAAACAGGGCTCGAGCAGTACTTC.

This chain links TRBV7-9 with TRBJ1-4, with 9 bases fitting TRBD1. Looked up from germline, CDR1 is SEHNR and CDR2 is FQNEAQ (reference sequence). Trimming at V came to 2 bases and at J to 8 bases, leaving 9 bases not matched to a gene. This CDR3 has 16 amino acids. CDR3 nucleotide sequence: TGTGCCAGCAGCTTACTTGCCGGGACAGGGCACGAAAAACTGTTTTTT. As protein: CASSLLAGTGHEKLFF.

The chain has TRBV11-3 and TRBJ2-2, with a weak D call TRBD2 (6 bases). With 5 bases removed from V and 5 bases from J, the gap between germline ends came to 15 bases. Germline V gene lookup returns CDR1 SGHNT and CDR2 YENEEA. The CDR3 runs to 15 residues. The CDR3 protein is CASSPRGGLTGELFF. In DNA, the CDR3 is TGTGCCAGCAGCCCACGGGGAGGACTAACCGGGGAGCTGTTTTTT.

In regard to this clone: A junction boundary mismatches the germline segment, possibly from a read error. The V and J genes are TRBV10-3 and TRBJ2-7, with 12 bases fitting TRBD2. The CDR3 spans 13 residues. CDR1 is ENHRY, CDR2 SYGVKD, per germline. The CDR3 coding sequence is TGTGCCCTCAGGACTAGCGGGACCTACGAGCAGTACTTC. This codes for CALRTSGTYEQYF.

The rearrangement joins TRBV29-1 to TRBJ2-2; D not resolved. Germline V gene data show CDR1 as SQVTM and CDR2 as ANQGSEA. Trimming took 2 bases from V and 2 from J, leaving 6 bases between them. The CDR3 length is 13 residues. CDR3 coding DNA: TGCAGCGTTGAATGGCTCAACACCGGGGAGCTGTTTTTT. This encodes CSVEWLNTGELFF.

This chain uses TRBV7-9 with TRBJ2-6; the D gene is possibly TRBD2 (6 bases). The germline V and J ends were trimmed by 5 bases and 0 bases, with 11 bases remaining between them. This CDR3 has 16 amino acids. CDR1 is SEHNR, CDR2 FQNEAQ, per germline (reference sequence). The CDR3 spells CASSAGGRSGANVLTF. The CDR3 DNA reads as TGTGCCAGCAGCGCAGGAGGGCGCTCTGGGGCCAACGTCCTGACTTTC.

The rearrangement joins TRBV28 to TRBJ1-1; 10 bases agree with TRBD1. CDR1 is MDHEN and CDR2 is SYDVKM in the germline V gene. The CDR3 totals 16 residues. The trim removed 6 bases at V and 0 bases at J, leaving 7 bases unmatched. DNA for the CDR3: TGTGCCAGCAGAGAGACAGGGGGCCGACTGAACACTGAAGCTTTCTTT. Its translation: CASRETGGRLNTEAFF. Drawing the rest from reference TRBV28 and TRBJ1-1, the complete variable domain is DVKVTQSSRYLVKRTGEKVFLECVQDMDHENMFWYRQDPGLGLRLIYFSYDVKMKEKGDIPEGYSVSREKKERFSLILESASTNQTSMYLCASRETGGRLNTEAFFGQGTRLTVV.

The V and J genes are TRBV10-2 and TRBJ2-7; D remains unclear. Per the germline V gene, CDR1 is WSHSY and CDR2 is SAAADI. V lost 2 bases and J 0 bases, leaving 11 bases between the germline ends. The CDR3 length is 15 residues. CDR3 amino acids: CASSEQPPTSYEQYF. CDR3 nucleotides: TGCGCCAGCAGTGAGCAACCACCGACCTCCTACGAGCAGTACTTC.

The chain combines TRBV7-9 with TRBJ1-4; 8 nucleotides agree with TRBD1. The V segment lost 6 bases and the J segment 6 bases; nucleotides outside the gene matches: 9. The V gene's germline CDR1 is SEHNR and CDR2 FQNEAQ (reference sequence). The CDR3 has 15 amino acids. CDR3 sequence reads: CASREIGQGDEKLFF. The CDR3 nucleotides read TGTGCCAGCAGGGAGATTGGACAGGGCGATGAAAAACTGTTTTTT.

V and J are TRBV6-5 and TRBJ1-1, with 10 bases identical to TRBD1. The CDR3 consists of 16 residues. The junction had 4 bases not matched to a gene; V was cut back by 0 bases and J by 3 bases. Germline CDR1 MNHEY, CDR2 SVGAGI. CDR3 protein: CASSYSSGTGDTEAFF. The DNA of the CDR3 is TGTGCCAGCAGTTACTCGAGTGGGACAGGGGACACTGAAGCTTTCTTT.

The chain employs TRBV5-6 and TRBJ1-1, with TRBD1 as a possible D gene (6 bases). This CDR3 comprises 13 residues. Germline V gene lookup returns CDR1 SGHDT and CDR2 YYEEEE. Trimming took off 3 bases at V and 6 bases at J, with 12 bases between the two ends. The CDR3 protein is CASSWGGASEAFF. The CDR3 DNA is TGTGCCAGCAGCTGGGGGGGCGCGTCTGAAGCTTTCTTT.

CDR3 sequence (DNA): TGTGCCAGCAGCTCAACAGGGTTCGACACTGAAGCTTTCTTT. Protein product: CASSSTGFDTEAFF. V and J are TRBV7-3 and TRBJ1-1; D possibly corresponds to TRBD1 (6 bases). The V gene lost 4 bases and the J gene lost 3 bases, with 12 bases spanning the gap. Germline V gene data show CDR1 as SGHTA and CDR2 as FQGTGA. The CDR3 contains 14 residues.

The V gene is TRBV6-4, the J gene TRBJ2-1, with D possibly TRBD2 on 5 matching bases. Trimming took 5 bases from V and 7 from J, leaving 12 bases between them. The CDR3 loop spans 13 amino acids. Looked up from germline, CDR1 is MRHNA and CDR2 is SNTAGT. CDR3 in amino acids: CASSPGFLNEQFF. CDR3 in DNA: TGTGCCAGCAGTCCGGGGTTCCTTAATGAGCAGTTCTTC.

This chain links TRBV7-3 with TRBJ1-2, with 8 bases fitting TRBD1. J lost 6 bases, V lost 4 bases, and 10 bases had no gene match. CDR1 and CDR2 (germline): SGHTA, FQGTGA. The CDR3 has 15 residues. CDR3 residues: CASSSRTGKIDGYTF. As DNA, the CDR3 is TGTGCCAGCAGCTCCCGGACAGGGAAGATCGATGGCTACACCTTC. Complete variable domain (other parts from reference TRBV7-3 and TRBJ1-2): GAGVSQTPSNKVTEKGKYVELRCDPISGHTALYWYRQSLGQGPEFLIYFQGTGAADDSGLPNDRFFAVRPEGSVSTLKIQRTERGDSAVYLCASSSRTGKIDGYTFGSGTRLTVV.

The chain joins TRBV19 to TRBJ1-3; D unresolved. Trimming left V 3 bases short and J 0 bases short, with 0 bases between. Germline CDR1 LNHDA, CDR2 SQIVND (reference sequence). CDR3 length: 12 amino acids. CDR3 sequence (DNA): TGTGCCAGTAGTATCTCTGGAAACACCATATATTTT. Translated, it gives CASSISGNTIYF.

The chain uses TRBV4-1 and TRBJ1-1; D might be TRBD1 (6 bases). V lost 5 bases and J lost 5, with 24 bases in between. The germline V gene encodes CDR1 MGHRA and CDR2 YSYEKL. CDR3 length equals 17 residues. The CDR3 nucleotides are TGCGCCAGCAGCGCTGTGATTGTGCTAACAACAGGGACTGAAGCTTTCTTT. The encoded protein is CASSAVIVLTTGTEAFF.